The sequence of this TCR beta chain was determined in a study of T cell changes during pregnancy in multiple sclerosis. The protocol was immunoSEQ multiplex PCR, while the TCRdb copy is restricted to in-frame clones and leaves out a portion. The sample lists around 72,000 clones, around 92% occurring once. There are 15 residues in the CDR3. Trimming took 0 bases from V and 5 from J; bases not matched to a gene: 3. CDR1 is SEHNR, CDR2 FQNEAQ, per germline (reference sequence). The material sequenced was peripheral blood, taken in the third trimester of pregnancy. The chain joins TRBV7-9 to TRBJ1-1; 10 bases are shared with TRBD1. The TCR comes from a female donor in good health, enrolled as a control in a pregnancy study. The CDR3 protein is CASSLADRGRTEAFF. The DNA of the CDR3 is TGTGCCAGCAGCTTAGCCGACAGGGGGCGAACTGAAGCTTTCTTT.